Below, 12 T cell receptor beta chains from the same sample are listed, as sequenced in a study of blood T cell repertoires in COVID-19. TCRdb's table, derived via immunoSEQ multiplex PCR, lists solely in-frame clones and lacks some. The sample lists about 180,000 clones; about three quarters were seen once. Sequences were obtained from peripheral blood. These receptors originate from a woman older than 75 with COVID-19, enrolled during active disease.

The CDR3 nucleotides read TGCGCCAGCAGCCACTTGGGACAGTTAAACACTGAAGCTTTCTTT. This gives the protein CASSHLGQLNTEAFF. The V gene is TRBV4-3, the J gene TRBJ1-1; 7 bases match TRBD1. With 3 bases clipped from V and 2 bases from J, the junction kept 6 bases outside the gene matches. Germline V gives CDR1 LGHNA, CDR2 YSLEER. The CDR3 runs to 15 residues.

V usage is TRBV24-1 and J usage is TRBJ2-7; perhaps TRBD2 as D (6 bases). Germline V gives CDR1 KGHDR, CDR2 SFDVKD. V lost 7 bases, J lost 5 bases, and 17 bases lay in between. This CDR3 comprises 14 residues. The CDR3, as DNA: TGTGCCACCAGCGCCAGGGCAACGGGGGACGAGCAGTACTTC. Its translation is CATSARATGDEQYF.

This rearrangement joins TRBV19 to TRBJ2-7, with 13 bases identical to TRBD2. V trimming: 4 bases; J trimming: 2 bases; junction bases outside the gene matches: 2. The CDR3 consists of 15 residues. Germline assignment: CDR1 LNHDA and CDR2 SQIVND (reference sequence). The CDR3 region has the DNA TGTGCCAGTAGTACCGGGACTAGCGGGACCTACGAGCAGTACTTC. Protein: CASSTGTSGTYEQYF.

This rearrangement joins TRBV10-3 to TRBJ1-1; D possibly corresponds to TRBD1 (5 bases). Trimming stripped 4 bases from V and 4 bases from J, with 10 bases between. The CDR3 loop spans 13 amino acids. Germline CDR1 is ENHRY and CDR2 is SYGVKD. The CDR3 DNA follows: TGTGCCATCAGTGGCAGGGATGCCACTGAAGCTTTCTTT. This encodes CAISGRDATEAFF.

The CDR3 protein is CASTPRGTSGYNEQFF. The CDR3 bases are TGTGCCAGCACCCCTCGAGGGACTAGCGGTTACAATGAGCAGTTCTTC. The chain carries TRBV28 and TRBJ2-1, with TRBD2 matching over 11 bases. From germline, CDR1 is MDHEN and CDR2 SYDVKM. The CDR3 is 16 residues long. Trimming took 7 bases from V and 4 from J; bases not matched to a gene: 9.

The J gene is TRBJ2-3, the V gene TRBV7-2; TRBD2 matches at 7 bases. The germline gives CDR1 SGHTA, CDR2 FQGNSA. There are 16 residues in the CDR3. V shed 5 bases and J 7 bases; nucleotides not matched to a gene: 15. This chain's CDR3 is CASSRPGTTTKNTQYF. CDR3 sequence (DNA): TGTGCCAGCAGCAGACCCGGGACTACCACCAAGAATACGCAGTATTTT.

CDR3 sequence reads: CASSPPGQGPTGELFF. In DNA form, the CDR3 reads TGTGCCAGCAGTCCTCCGGGACAGGGGCCCACCGGGGAGCTGTTTTTT. The chain has TRBV28 and TRBJ2-2; TRBD1 agrees at 10 bases. Trimming took 5 bases from V and 4 from J; bases not matched to a gene: 7. Germline assignment: CDR1 MDHEN and CDR2 SYDVKM. The CDR3 covers 16 residues.

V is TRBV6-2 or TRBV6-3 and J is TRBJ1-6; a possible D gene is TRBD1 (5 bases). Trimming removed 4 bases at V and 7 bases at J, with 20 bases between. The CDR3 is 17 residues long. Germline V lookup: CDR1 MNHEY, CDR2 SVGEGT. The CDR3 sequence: CASSWTLLGTQNSPLHF. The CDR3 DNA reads TGTGCCAGCAGTTGGACCCTTCTCGGGACTCAAAATTCACCCCTCCACTTT.

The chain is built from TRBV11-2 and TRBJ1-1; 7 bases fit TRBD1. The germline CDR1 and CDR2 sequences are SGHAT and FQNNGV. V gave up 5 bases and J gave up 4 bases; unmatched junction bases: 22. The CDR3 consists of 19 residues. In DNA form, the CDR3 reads TGTGCCAGCAGCCTAACCCCAGGCCAGGGGGAATATTGGGGCACTGAAGCTTTCTTT. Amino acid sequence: CASSLTPGQGEYWGTEAFF.

CDR3 nucleotides: TGTGCCATCAATTACAGGGGTGAGGTCTGGGATCAGCCCCAGCATTTT. Translation: CAINYRGEVWDQPQHF. V and J are TRBV10-3 and TRBJ1-5, with TRBD1 identical over 7 bases. Germline CDR1 and CDR2: ENHRY and SYGVKD. The CDR3 length is 16 residues. The V gene end was trimmed by 7 bases and the J gene end by 5 bases; junction bases not matched to a gene: 14.

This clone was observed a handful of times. CDR3 loop: CASSLSGWDEQFF. The CDR3 nucleotides read TGTGCCAGCAGCTTAAGCGGTTGGGATGAGCAGTTCTTC. The chain carries TRBV7-2 and TRBJ2-1, with D tentatively TRBD2 (5 bases). Per germline, CDR1 SGHTA and CDR2 FQGNSA. The CDR3 runs to 13 residues. V lost 2 bases and J 8 bases, leaving 10 bases between the germline ends.

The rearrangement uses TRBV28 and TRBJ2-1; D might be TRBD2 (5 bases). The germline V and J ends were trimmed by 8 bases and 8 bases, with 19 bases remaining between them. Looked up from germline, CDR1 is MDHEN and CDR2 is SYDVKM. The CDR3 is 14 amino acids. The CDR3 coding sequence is TGTGCCAGCGTCCCCAGCCTCCTCGGGGATGAGCAGTTCTTC. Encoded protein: CASVPSLLGDEQFF.